Listed below are T cell receptor beta chains from one sample, sequenced in a study of CD8 T cells in Susac syndrome. TCRdb reprocessed the immunoSEQ multiplex PCR reads via MiXCR and lists one record per CDR3 protein. The sample shows roughly 120,000 distinct CDR3 sequences, 85% to 95% of them seen only once. Sequenced material: CD8+ T cells from PBMCs. These receptor sequences come from a human donor with multiple sclerosis. Each CDR3 is given with its conserved first and last residue. A D gene is named only where the DNA matches it firmly. Rows may omit the clone size; those that give it use once, few, many or a size class.

size | D | J | V | CDR3 | DNA
- | TRBD1 | TRBJ2-7 | TRBV11-1 | CASSLRTGDPGEQYF | TGTGCCAGCAGCTTAAGGACAGGGGATCCGGGAGAGCAGTACTTC
- | TRBD1 | TRBJ1-6 | TRBV20-1 | CSAGPGQINSPLHF | TGCAGTGCTGGACCGGGACAGATTAATTCACCCCTCCACTTT
- | - | TRBJ1-4 | TRBV4-1 | CASSQSEKLFF | TGCGCCAGCAGCCAGTCCGAAAAACTGTTTTTT
- | - | TRBJ2-5 | TRBV6-5 | CASSYPPLAGAVETQYF | TGTGCCAGCAGTTACCCCCCCCTCGCGGGGGCCGTAGAGACCCAGTACTTC
- | - | TRBJ1-1 | TRBV4-1 | CASSPHRNRGPTEAFF | TGCGCCAGCAGCCCGCACCGAAACCGGGGACCCACTGAAGCTTTCTTT
- | - | TRBJ1-4 | TRBV11-3 | CASSPPTGGTNEKLFF | TGTGCCAGCAGCCCACCCACGGGAGGAACTAATGAAAAACTGTTTTTT
few | - | TRBJ2-3 | TRBV5-4 | CASSLEPADTQYF | TGTGCCAGCAGCTTGGAGCCCGCAGATACGCAGTATTTT
- | - | TRBJ2-3 | TRBV7-3 | CASNYGGTDTQYF | TGTGCCAGCAACTATGGGGGCACAGATACGCAGTATTTT
- | - | TRBJ2-1 | TRBV29-1 | CSVEQGWGDEQFF | TGCAGCGTTGAACAGGGGTGGGGGGATGAGCAGTTCTTC
- | - | TRBJ2-2 | TRBV5-1 | CASSFPDESGELFF | TGCGCCAGCAGCTTCCCAGACGAGAGCGGGGAGCTGTTTTTT
- | TRBD2 | TRBJ2-1 | TRBV30 | CAWESGGLYNEQFF | TGTGCCTGGGAAAGCGGGGGCCTCTACAATGAGCAGTTCTTC
- | - | TRBJ2-5 | TRBV9 | CASSVDPEETQYF | TGTGCCAGCAGCGTAGATCCTGAAGAGACCCAGTACTTC
- | - | TRBJ1-1 | TRBV20-1 | CSARIRFANTEAFF | TGCAGTGCTAGAATTAGGTTCGCGAACACTGAAGCTTTCTTT
- | - | TRBJ2-7 | TRBV24-1 | CATSDSRGDSYEQYF | TGTGCCACCAGTGATAGTAGAGGGGACTCCTACGAGCAGTACTTC
- | - | TRBJ2-1 | TRBV6-4 | CASSDWPGNEQFF | TGTGCCAGCAGTGACTGGCCAGGCAATGAGCAGTTCTTC
- | - | TRBJ1-5 | TRBV4-1 | CASRVNRNSNQPQHF | TGCGCCAGCAGGGTGAACAGGAATAGCAATCAGCCCCAGCATTTT
- | TRBD1 | TRBJ1-1 | TRBV14 | CASSLDGDREKAFF | TGTGCCAGCAGCCTAGATGGGGACAGAGAAAAAGCTTTCTTT
- | - | TRBJ2-7 | TRBV28 | CASRPDGNYEQYF | TGTGCCAGCAGACCGGACGGGAACTACGAGCAGTACTTC
- | TRBD2 | TRBJ2-7 | TRBV4-1 | CASSPPGGDYEQYF | TGCGCCAGCAGCCCCCCGGGAGGGGACTACGAGCAGTACTTC
- | TRBD2 | TRBJ2-1 | TRBV14 | CASSRGTSGVGSRGQFF | TGTGCCAGCAGCCGCGGGACTAGCGGGGTCGGGTCTCGGGGGCAGTTCTTC
- | TRBD1 | TRBJ2-3 | TRBV29-1 | CSVAAMTGGVFTDTQYF | TGCAGCGTTGCCGCAATGACAGGGGGAGTTTTCACAGATACGCAGTATTTT
few | - | TRBJ2-1 | TRBV19 | CASSITFNNEQFF | TGTGCCAGTAGTATAACCTTCAACAATGAGCAGTTCTTC
- | TRBD1 | TRBJ1-1 | TRBV5-1 | CASSWTGGTEAFF | TGCGCCAGCAGCTGGACAGGGGGAACTGAAGCTTTCTTT
- | - | TRBJ1-2 | TRBV10-3 | CAISEGDSLYGYTF | TGTGCCATCAGTGAGGGTGACAGTCTCTATGGCTACACCTTC
- | - | TRBJ2-2 | TRBV6-5 | CASSYSRLVNTGELFF | TGTGCCAGCAGTTACTCCCGACTAGTAAACACCGGGGAGCTGTTTTTT
- | TRBD1 | TRBJ1-3 | TRBV12-3/TRBV12-4 | CASSTGQGDTIYF | TGTGCCAGCAGCACGGGACAGGGGGACACCATATATTTT
- | - | TRBJ2-3 | TRBV5-6 | CASSLGATDTQYF | TGTGCCAGCAGCTTGGGAGCCACAGATACGCAGTATTTT
- | - | TRBJ1-1 | TRBV27 | CASSPSWNTEAFF | TGTGCCAGCAGTCCCTCCTGGAACACTGAAGCTTTCTTT
- | TRBD2 | TRBJ2-1 | TRBV19 | CASSIDYRTSGLNEQFF | TGTGCCAGTAGTATAGATTATAGGACTAGCGGCCTCAATGAGCAGTTCTTC
few | - | TRBJ2-1 | TRBV5-4 | CASSPSWGVNNEQFF | TGTGCCAGCAGCCCGAGTTGGGGAGTCAACAATGAGCAGTTCTTC
- | - | TRBJ1-4 | TRBV30 | CAWSPVLTNEKLFF | TGTGCCTGGAGTCCGGTACTAACTAATGAAAAACTGTTTTTT
- | - | TRBJ2-5 | TRBV5-6 | CASSPNRGKETQYF | TGTGCCAGCAGCCCGAATAGGGGAAAAGAGACCCAGTACTTC
- | - | TRBJ1-5 | TRBV28 | CASRPQGSNQPQHF | TGTGCCAGCAGGCCGCAGGGGAGCAATCAGCCCCAGCATTTT
- | - | TRBJ1-2 | TRBV7-8 | CASSLGGRLRGYTF | TGTGCCAGCAGCTTAGGGGGGCGCCTACGTGGCTACACCTTC
- | TRBD1 | TRBJ2-7 | TRBV20-1 | CSARDHGQGYYEQYF | TGCAGTGCTAGAGATCACGGACAGGGGTACTACGAGCAGTACTTC
- | TRBD2 | TRBJ2-1 | TRBV24-1 | CATSGTSGTGEQFF | TGTGCCACCAGTGGGACTAGCGGGACGGGTGAGCAGTTCTTC
- | - | TRBJ2-7 | TRBV20-1 | CSARDKGRLGDYEQYF | TGCAGTGCTAGAGATAAAGGCAGACTTGGGGACTACGAGCAGTACTTC
- | - | TRBJ1-5 | TRBV15 | CATSRDRGTRNQPQHF | TGTGCCACCAGCAGAGATAGGGGGACACGTAATCAGCCCCAGCATTTT
- | - | TRBJ1-2 | TRBV7-9 | CASSPILLSHYGYTF | TGTGCCAGCAGCCCTATACTACTTTCCCACTATGGCTACACCTTC
- | - | TRBJ2-1 | TRBV7-9 | CASSTYRVLGNEQFF | TGTGCCAGCAGCACCTACAGGGTGCTGGGGAATGAGCAGTTCTTC
- | TRBD2 | TRBJ2-3 | TRBV20-1 | CSAREAPTVAGTTDTQYF | TGCAGTGCTAGAGAGGCCCCCACCGTAGCGGGGACCACAGATACGCAGTATTTT
- | - | TRBJ2-7 | TRBV6-2/TRBV6-3 | CASSYSNHEQYF | TGTGCCAGCAGTTACTCGAACCACGAGCAGTACTTC